The T cell receptor (beta chain) described here comes from a study of blood T cell repertoires in COVID-19. As for the study in general: The United States, Italy and Spain provided the acute and convalescent COVID-19 samples.

TCRdb's copy holds only in-frame clones and misses some; the assay was immunoSEQ multiplex PCR. The sample records 150,000 to 200,000 clones, 88% being singletons. Living in under 30 US areas, the participants were between roughly 18 and 90 years of age. The sequence came from a woman aged 18-29 years who had recovered from COVID-19. The sequenced sample was PBMCs or T cells enriched from blood (not recorded which).

The CDR3 region is CAISIGTGYYGYTF. The DNA of the CDR3 is TGTGCCATCAGTATAGGAACAGGGTACTATGGCTACACCTTC. This chain connects TRBV10-3 to TRBJ1-2; tentative D call: TRBD1 (6 bases). V lost 5 bases and J lost 3, with 13 bases in between. CDR1 is ENHRY and CDR2 is SYGVKD in the germline V gene. CDR3 length: 14 amino acids.